This T cell receptor (beta chain) comes out of a study of regulatory T cells in long-lasting Graves disease. General study findings and limits: Sampling was limited to peripheral blood rather than thyroid tissue. Having only a small sample size may have limited accuracy. TRBV28, TRBJ1-2 and TRBJ2-5 emerged as the favored segments in persistent disease.

CDR1 SNHLY and CDR2 FYNNEI come from the germline V gene. V dropped 6 bases and J dropped 0 bases, with 11 bases sitting between them. The CDR3 is 14 residues long. Time point given: newly diagnosed GD, antithyroid drugs for less than 3 months. The TCR library was made from RNA that had been extracted from PBMCs in TRIzol. Patients came through an endocrinology department, and that department was in Xi'an, China. In building TCR beta libraries, iRepertoire HTBI primers were used together with Arm-PCR of CDR3 regions. TCRdb passed the multiplex PCR reads through MiXCR, listing each CDR3 protein once. Of over 200,000 distinct CDR3 sequences listed, around 19% are singletons. This clonotype was counted many times. Antigen specificity is unknown.

This chain links TRBV2 with TRBJ2-5; D possibly corresponds to TRBD2 (6 bases). The material was peripheral blood mononuclear cells (PBMCs), obtained at new diagnosis, from a patient treated with antithyroid drugs. The sequence was obtained from a female donor with Graves disease. The CDR3 sequence: CASRRLDYQETQYF. The CDR3 DNA reads TGTGCCAGCAGACGACTAGATTACCAAGAGACCCAGTACTTC.